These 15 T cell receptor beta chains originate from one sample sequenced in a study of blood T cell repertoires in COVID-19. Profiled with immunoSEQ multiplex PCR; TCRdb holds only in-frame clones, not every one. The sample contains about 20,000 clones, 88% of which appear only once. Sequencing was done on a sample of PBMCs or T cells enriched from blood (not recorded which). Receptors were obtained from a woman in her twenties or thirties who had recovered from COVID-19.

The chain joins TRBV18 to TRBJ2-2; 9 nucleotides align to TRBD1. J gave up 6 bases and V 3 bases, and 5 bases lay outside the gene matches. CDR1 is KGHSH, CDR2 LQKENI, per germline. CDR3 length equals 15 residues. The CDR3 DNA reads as TGTGCCAGCTCACCGAAGGGACAGGGTGCCGGGGAGCTGTTTTTT. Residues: CASSPKGQGAGELFF.

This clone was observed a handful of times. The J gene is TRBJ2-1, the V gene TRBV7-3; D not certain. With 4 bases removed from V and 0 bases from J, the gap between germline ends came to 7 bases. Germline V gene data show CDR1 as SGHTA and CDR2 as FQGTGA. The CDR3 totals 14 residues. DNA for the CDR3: TGTGCCAGCAGCTATACGGGCTCCTACAATGAGCAGTTCTTC. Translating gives CASSYTGSYNEQFF.

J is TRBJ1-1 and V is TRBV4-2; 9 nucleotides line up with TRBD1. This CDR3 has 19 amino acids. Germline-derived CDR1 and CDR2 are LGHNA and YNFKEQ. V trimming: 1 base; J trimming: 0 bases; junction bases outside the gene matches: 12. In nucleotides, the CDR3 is TGTGCCAGCAGCCAAGTATCTGGACAGGGGTTGGGAATGAACACTGAAGCTTTCTTT. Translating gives CASSQVSGQGLGMNTEAFF.

CDR3 sequence: CATLPTGVETQYF. The CDR3 coding sequence is TGTGCCACCTTGCCGACGGGGGTGGAGACCCAGTACTTC. The chain uses TRBV19 and TRBJ2-5; a weak D match, TRBD2 (6 bases). The CDR3 spans 13 residues. V dropped 10 bases and J dropped 5 bases, with 17 bases sitting between them. Germline V CDR1 and CDR2: LNHDA, SQIVND (reference sequence).

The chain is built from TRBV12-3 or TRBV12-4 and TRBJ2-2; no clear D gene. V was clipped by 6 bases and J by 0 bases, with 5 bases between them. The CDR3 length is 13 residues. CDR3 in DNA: TGTGCCAGCAGCCAAACGAACACCGGGGAGCTGTTTTTT. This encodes CASSQTNTGELFF.

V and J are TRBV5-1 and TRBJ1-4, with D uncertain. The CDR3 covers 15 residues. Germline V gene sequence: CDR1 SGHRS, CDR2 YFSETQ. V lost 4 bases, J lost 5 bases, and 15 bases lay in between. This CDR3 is CASSRLGSVNEKLFF. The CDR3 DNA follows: TGCGCCAGCAGCCGACTCGGGTCAGTAAATGAAAAACTGTTTTTT.

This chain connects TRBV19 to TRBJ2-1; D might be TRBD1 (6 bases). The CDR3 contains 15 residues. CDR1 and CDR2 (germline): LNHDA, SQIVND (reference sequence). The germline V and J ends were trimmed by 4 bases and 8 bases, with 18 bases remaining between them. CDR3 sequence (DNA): TGTGCCAGTAGTACTCAGGGGAAATTTTACTATGAGCAGTTCTTC. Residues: CASSTQGKFYYEQFF.

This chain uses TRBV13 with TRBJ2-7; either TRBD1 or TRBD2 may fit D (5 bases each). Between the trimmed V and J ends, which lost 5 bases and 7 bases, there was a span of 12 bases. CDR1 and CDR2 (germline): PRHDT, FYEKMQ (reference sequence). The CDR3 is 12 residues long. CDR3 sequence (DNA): TGTGCCAGCAGCCTAGACAGACTAGAGCAGTACTTC. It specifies CASSLDRLEQYF.

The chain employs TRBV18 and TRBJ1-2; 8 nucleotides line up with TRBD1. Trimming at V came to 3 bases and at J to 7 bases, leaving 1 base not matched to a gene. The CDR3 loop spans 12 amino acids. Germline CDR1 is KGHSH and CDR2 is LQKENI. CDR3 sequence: CASSPGQGGYTF. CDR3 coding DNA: TGTGCCAGCTCACCCGGACAGGGTGGCTACACCTTC.

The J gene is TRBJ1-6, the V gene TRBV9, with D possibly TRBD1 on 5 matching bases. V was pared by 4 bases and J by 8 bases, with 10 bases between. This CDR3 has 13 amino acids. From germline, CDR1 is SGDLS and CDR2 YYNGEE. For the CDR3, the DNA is TGTGCCAGCAGCCTCCGACAGTATTCACCCCTCCACTTT. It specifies CASSLRQYSPLHF.

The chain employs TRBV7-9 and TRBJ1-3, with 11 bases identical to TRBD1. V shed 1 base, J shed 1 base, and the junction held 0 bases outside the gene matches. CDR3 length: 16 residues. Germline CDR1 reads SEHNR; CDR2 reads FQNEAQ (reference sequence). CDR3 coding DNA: TGTGCCAGCAGCTTAGGGGACAGGGGGTCTGGAAACACCATATATTTT. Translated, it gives CASSLGDRGSGNTIYF.

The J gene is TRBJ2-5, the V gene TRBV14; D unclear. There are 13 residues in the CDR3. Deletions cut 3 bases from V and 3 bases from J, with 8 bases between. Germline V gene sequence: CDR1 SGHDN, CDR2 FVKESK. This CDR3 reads CASSQGSKETQYF. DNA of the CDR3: TGTGCCAGCAGCCAGGGCTCTAAAGAGACCCAGTACTTC.

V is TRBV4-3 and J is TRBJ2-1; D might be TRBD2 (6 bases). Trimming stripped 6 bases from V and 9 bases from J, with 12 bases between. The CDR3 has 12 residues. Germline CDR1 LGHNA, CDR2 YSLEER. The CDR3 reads CASRWGVGEQFF. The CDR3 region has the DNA TGCGCCAGCAGGTGGGGGGTTGGTGAGCAGTTCTTC.

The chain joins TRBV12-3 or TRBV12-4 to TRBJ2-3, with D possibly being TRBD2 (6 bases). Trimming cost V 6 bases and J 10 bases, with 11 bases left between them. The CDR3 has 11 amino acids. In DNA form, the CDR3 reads TGTGCCAGCAGCCCGAGGGAGGCGCAGTATTTT. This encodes CASSPREAQYF.

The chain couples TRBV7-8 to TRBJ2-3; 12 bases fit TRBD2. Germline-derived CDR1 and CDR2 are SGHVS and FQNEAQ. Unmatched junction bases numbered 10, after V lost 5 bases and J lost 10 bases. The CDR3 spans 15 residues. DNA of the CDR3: TGTGCCAGCAGCCAGGGGGCTAGCGGGGGGGTGGCGCAGTATTTT. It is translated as CASSQGASGGVAQYF.